This passage covers 18 T cell receptor beta chains from one sample sequenced in a study of control samples from healthy donors and cancer patients. Assay: immunoSEQ multiplex PCR; the TCRdb copy retains only in-frame clones and omits some. Seen here are approximately 150,000 clones, about nine tenths observed once, and the top ten hold about 3%. The sample consisted of blood. The receptors were gathered from a man in his thirties or forties in good health.

This clone was counted a few times. This chain links TRBV7-9 with TRBJ2-1; D unresolved. Trimming shortened V by 4 bases and J by 10 bases, and 8 bases separated the two germline ends. Per germline, CDR1 SEHNR and CDR2 FQNEAQ (reference sequence). The CDR3 totals 11 residues. This chain's CDR3 is CASSYSWEQFF. CDR3 nucleotides: TGTGCCAGCAGCTATAGCTGGGAGCAGTTCTTC.

The rearrangement uses TRBV7-9 and TRBJ2-7; D uncertain. CDR1 SEHNR and CDR2 FQNEAQ come from the germline V gene (reference sequence). The CDR3 length is 14 residues. Trimming removed 5 bases at V and 3 bases at J, with 14 bases between. CDR3 nucleotides: TGTGCCAGCAGCGAAAATAACCTTTTCTACGAGCAGTACTTC. Protein product: CASSENNLFYEQYF.

The chain is built from TRBV6-5 and TRBJ2-2; TRBD2 is a possible D gene (6 bases). The V end lost 8 bases, the J end lost 6 bases, and 19 bases lay between the germline ends. This CDR3 region has 15 residues. CDR1 is MNHEY, CDR2 SVGAGI, per germline. CDR3 DNA: TGTGCCAGCGGGGACCCTGTAGCGGATCCCGGGGAGCTGTTTTTT. This translates into CASGDPVADPGELFF.

V and J are TRBV25-1 and TRBJ1-4; 7 bases agree with TRBD1. The V segment lost 1 base and the J segment 5 bases; nucleotides outside the gene matches: 7. The CDR3 has 16 amino acids. Germline V lookup: CDR1 MGHDK, CDR2 SYGVNS. The CDR3 DNA is TGTGCCAGCAGTGAATCCTTAAAGGGGGCGAATGAAAAACTGTTTTTT. This gives the protein CASSESLKGANEKLFF.

V gene TRBV2 combines with J gene TRBJ2-7, with TRBD1 matching over 9 bases. In germline, CDR1 is SNHLY, CDR2 FYNNEI. This CDR3 is 13 amino acids long. Trimming removed 5 bases from V and 5 bases from J; junction bases left unmatched: 4. This CDR3 reads CASSRTGDHEQYF. DNA for the CDR3: TGTGCCAGCAGTAGGACAGGGGACCACGAGCAGTACTTC.

The chain is built from TRBV19 and TRBJ2-4, with D maybe TRBD2 (5 bases). Per germline, CDR1 LNHDA and CDR2 SQIVND (reference sequence). The V end was cut by 8 bases, the J end by 1 base, with 9 bases between. The CDR3 length is 13 residues. The CDR3 here is CASGLAAKNIQYF. Written as DNA, the CDR3 is TGTGCCAGTGGACTGGCTGCCAAAAACATTCAGTACTTC.

The chain has TRBV7-8 and TRBJ2-7; 13 bases line up with TRBD2. J gave up 4 bases and V 4 bases, and 1 base lay outside the gene matches. The CDR3 has 14 residues. Germline values: CDR1 SGHVS, CDR2 FQNEAQ. DNA for the CDR3: TGTGCCAGCAGCTGGACTAGCGGGGGTTACGAGCAGTACTTC. Translating it yields CASSWTSGGYEQYF.

The chain uses TRBV19 and TRBJ1-1; unclear D gene. The V and J ends lost 6 bases and 1 base respectively, with 12 bases between them. The germline V gene has CDR1 LNHDA and CDR2 SQIVND (reference sequence). The CDR3 extends over 14 amino acids. This CDR3 is CASSLADRNTEAFF. The DNA for the CDR3 is TGTGCCAGTAGCTTAGCCGATAGGAACACTGAAGCTTTCTTT.

The genes are TRBV5-1 and TRBJ2-7, with 7 bases aligning to TRBD1. CDR3 length: 14 residues. The V gene end was trimmed by 2 bases and the J gene end by 3 bases; junction bases not matched to a gene: 5. Looked up from germline, CDR1 is SGHRS and CDR2 is YFSETQ. CDR3 DNA sequence: TGCGCCAGCAGCTTTCAGACAGGGAGCTACGAGCAGTACTTC. As protein: CASSFQTGSYEQYF.

As regards this clone: One junction end disagrees with the germline gene, perhaps due to a read error. This chain connects TRBV14 to TRBJ2-3; possible D gene TRBD1, 6 bases. The length of the CDR3 is 13 residues. Germline V gene lookup returns CDR1 SGHDN and CDR2 FVKESK. Here the CDR3 DNA reads TGTGCCAGCAGCCAAGCTGGGGGCAGGGCCACCAATTTT. This encodes CASSQAGGRATNF.

This clone was counted once. The DNA for the CDR3 is TGTGCCAGCAGCTTAGAATTAGCGGGGGGCCCGAACACCGGGGAGCTGTTTTTT. This encodes CASSLELAGGPNTGELFF. V and J are TRBV7-8 and TRBJ2-2, with TRBD2 identical over 10 bases. V gave up 1 base and J gave up 0 bases; unmatched junction bases: 5. Germline V gene lookup returns CDR1 SGHVS and CDR2 FQNEAQ. The CDR3 loop spans 18 amino acids.

This chain links TRBV9 with TRBJ2-2, with 7 positions matching TRBD1. The CDR3 is 14 amino acids. V dropped 4 bases and J dropped 4; count of bases not matched to a gene: 4. Germline values: CDR1 SGDLS, CDR2 YYNGEE. CDR3 coding DNA: TGTGCCAGCAGCCCGACAGGGACCACCGGGGAGCTGTTTTTT. Its protein product is CASSPTGTTGELFF.

The V call is TRBV9, the J call TRBJ2-7; 10 bases line up with TRBD1. The CDR3 is 15 residues long. Germline V gene data show CDR1 as SGDLS and CDR2 as YYNGEE. V shed 4 bases and J 5 bases; nucleotides not matched to a gene: 9. CDR3 DNA: TGTGCCAGCAGCACCGCCGGGACAGGGGTACACGAGCAGTACTTC. This encodes CASSTAGTGVHEQYF.

The chain carries TRBV27 and TRBJ2-7; the D gene is possibly TRBD1 (6 bases). Germline-derived CDR1 and CDR2 are MNHEY and SMNVEV (reference sequence). Trimming cost V 10 bases and J 2 bases, with 15 bases left between them. This CDR3 has 13 residues. The CDR3 nucleotides are TGTGCCATCGCGTACAGGGTTCCCTACGAGCAGTACTTC. Translation: CAIAYRVPYEQYF.

CDR3 region: CASSQTGGVGNYGYTF. In DNA form, the CDR3 reads TGTGCCAGCAGTCAAACAGGGGGGGTAGGTAACTATGGCTACACCTTC. V gene TRBV6-6 combines with J gene TRBJ1-2; 8 bases match TRBD1. With 5 bases clipped from V and 1 base from J, the junction kept 9 bases outside the gene matches. The CDR3 contains 16 residues. CDR1 and CDR2 (germline): MNHNY, SVGAGI (reference sequence).

Only one count was recorded for this clone. The chain couples TRBV9 to TRBJ1-6; D unclear. Per germline, CDR1 SGDLS and CDR2 YYNGEE. This CDR3 spans 14 amino acids. V was clipped by 4 bases and J by 0 bases, with 5 bases between them. The CDR3 bases are TGTGCCAGCAGCCTGAGCTCCTATAATTCACCCCTCCACTTT. Protein: CASSLSSYNSPLHF.

The V call is TRBV4-1, the J call TRBJ1-5, with D uncertain. The CDR3 covers 15 residues. V was trimmed by 0 bases and J by 4 bases, leaving 10 bases between them. Germline lookup yields CDR1 MGHRA and CDR2 YSYEKL. The CDR3 region is CASSQDDGANQPQHF. CDR3 coding DNA: TGCGCCAGCAGCCAAGATGACGGCGCAAATCAGCCCCAGCATTTT.

The rearrangement joins TRBV9 to TRBJ1-1, with TRBD1 identical over 8 bases. The germline gives CDR1 SGDLS, CDR2 YYNGEE. Trimming at V came to 4 bases and at J to 4 bases, leaving 6 bases not matched to a gene. This CDR3 is 14 amino acids long. The CDR3 spells CASSPRTGTTEAFF. The CDR3 DNA follows: TGTGCCAGCAGCCCTCGGACAGGGACCACTGAAGCTTTCTTT.